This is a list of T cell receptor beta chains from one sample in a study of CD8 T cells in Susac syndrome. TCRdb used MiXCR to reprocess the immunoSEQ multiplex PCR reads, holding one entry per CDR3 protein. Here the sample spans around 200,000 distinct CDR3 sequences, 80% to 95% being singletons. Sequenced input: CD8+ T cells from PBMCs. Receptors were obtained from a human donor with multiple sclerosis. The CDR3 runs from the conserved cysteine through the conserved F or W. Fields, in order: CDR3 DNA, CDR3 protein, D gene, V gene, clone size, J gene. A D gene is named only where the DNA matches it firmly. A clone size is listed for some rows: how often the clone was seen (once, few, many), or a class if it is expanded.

DNA: TGCGCCAGCAGTCAATACGGGAACACCGGGGAGCTGTTTTTT
CDR3: CASSQYGNTGELFF
D: NA
V: TRBV4-3
size: NA
J: TRBJ2-2

DNA: TGTGCCAGCAGTTTCGACGCGGGAGGTTCCTACGAGCAGTACTTC
CDR3: CASSFDAGGSYEQYF
D: TRBD2
V: TRBV27
size: NA
J: TRBJ2-7

DNA: TGTGCCAGCAGCTTAGTCTTAAGGGGGACTGAAGCTTTCTTT
CDR3: CASSLVLRGTEAFF
D: NA
V: TRBV7-9
size: NA
J: TRBJ1-1

DNA: TGTGCCAGTATAGACCTTACGACTGATTCACCCCTCCACTTT
CDR3: CASIDLTTDSPLHF
D: NA
V: TRBV19
size: once
J: TRBJ1-6

DNA: TGTGCCAGTAGTTGGACACCCAGCTCCTACGAGCAGTACTTC
CDR3: CASSWTPSSYEQYF
D: NA
V: TRBV19
size: NA
J: TRBJ2-7

DNA: TGTGCCAGCAGCTTATCCGGGACGGAGTCTGATACGCAGTATTTT
CDR3: CASSLSGTESDTQYF
D: NA
V: TRBV11-1
size: NA
J: TRBJ2-3

DNA: TGTGCCAGCAGGGATACCAGTGCCGGGACAGATAACACCGGGGAGCTGTTTTTT
CDR3: CASRDTSAGTDNTGELFF
D: TRBD1
V: TRBV2
size: NA
J: TRBJ2-2

DNA: TGCGCCAGCAGCCAGGCTTGGGTGAACACTGAAGCTTTCTTT
CDR3: CASSQAWVNTEAFF
D: NA
V: TRBV5-1
size: NA
J: TRBJ1-1

DNA: TGTGCCAGCAGCCCACGAGTTGACAGGGCTGAAGCTTTCTTT
CDR3: CASSPRVDRAEAFF
D: TRBD1
V: TRBV13
size: NA
J: TRBJ1-1

DNA: TGTGCCTGGAGGGGGACACCAACCTACGAGCAGTACTTC
CDR3: CAWRGTPTYEQYF
D: NA
V: TRBV30
size: NA
J: TRBJ2-7

DNA: TGTGCCAGCAGCTTTCCGGGAGTGCTCTACAATGAGCAGTTCTTC
CDR3: CASSFPGVLYNEQFF
D: NA
V: TRBV7-2
size: once
J: TRBJ2-1

DNA: TGTGCCAGCAGCTTAGAGGGAGATGGCAATCAGCCCCAGCATTTT
CDR3: CASSLEGDGNQPQHF
D: NA
V: TRBV7-8
size: few
J: TRBJ1-5

DNA: TGTGCCAGCAGCCCACAACTAGGAGGGACCCAGTACTTC
CDR3: CASSPQLGGTQYF
D: NA
V: TRBV7-8
size: NA
J: TRBJ2-5

DNA: TGTGCCAGCAGCTTCGGACCGAGCTCCTACAATGAGCAGTTCTTC
CDR3: CASSFGPSSYNEQFF
D: NA
V: TRBV7-2
size: NA
J: TRBJ2-1

DNA: TGTGCCAGCAGCTCGGGGACCATGAACACTGAAGCTTTCTTT
CDR3: CASSSGTMNTEAFF
D: NA
V: TRBV27
size: once
J: TRBJ1-1

DNA: TGTGCCAGCAGCCCCTTCGAGACCCCCAGCTACGAGCAGTACTTC
CDR3: CASSPFETPSYEQYF
D: NA
V: TRBV9
size: NA
J: TRBJ2-7

DNA: TGTGCCAGCAGCTTATCGTATGGAGGGGATCAAGAGACCCAGTACTTC
CDR3: CASSLSYGGDQETQYF
D: NA
V: TRBV7-9
size: once
J: TRBJ2-5

DNA: TGTGCCATCACAGACTCCTACGAGCAGTACTTC
CDR3: CAITDSYEQYF
D: NA
V: TRBV10-3
size: NA
J: TRBJ2-7

DNA: TGTGCCAGCAGTGGACAGCACTATGGCTACACCTTC
CDR3: CASSGQHYGYTF
D: NA
V: TRBV27
size: NA
J: TRBJ1-2

DNA: TGCGCCAGCAGCTTAGGGGGGTCTGATGGCTACACCTTC
CDR3: CASSLGGSDGYTF
D: NA
V: TRBV5-1
size: few
J: TRBJ1-2

DNA: TGTGCCAGCAAGGACTCCAACACCGGGGAGCTGTTTTTT
CDR3: CASKDSNTGELFF
D: NA
V: TRBV27
size: NA
J: TRBJ2-2

DNA: TGTGCCAGCACTACAGGGCAGAATGAAAAACTGTTTTTT
CDR3: CASTTGQNEKLFF
D: NA
V: TRBV2
size: once
J: TRBJ1-4

DNA: TGTGCCAGCAGCCCTTCAGAGACCTACGAGCAGTACTTC
CDR3: CASSPSETYEQYF
D: NA
V: TRBV4-2
size: NA
J: TRBJ2-7

DNA: TGTGCCAGCAGTTTGGTTGGGGAAGATACGCAGTATTTT
CDR3: CASSLVGEDTQYF
D: NA
V: TRBV12-3/TRBV12-4
size: NA
J: TRBJ2-3

DNA: TGTGCCAGCAGCGGCACTACAGGGGGACCCTTTCTGGAGCAGTACTTC
CDR3: CASSGTTGGPFLEQYF
D: TRBD1
V: TRBV2
size: NA
J: TRBJ2-7

DNA: TGTGCCTGGGCCCAGATCGATTACGCCAGGCCTAACTATGGCTACACCTTC
CDR3: CAWAQIDYARPNYGYTF
D: NA
V: TRBV30
size: NA
J: TRBJ1-2

DNA: TGTGCCAGCAGCGCTCAGTGGGGGTTGGAAGCTTTCTTT
CDR3: CASSAQWGLEAFF
D: NA
V: TRBV7-6
size: NA
J: TRBJ1-1

DNA: TGTGCCAGCAGCGTTGGGGGGGCCAGCTCCTACGAGCAGTACTTC
CDR3: CASSVGGASSYEQYF
D: NA
V: TRBV9
size: NA
J: TRBJ2-7

DNA: TGTGCCAGCAGCCCCAAGGGGCTTGTGGACACCGGGGAGCTGTTTTTT
CDR3: CASSPKGLVDTGELFF
D: NA
V: TRBV6-1
size: NA
J: TRBJ2-2

DNA: TGTGCCAGCAGCGTAGCGGGGGCGGCGGAGACCCAGTACTTC
CDR3: CASSVAGAAETQYF
D: NA
V: TRBV9
size: NA
J: TRBJ2-5

DNA: TGTGCCAGCAGCCCGGCGGGACCGGGCTTGGATACGCAGTATTTT
CDR3: CASSPAGPGLDTQYF
D: NA
V: TRBV6-2/TRBV6-3
size: NA
J: TRBJ2-3